This T cell receptor (beta chain) was documented in a study of blood T cell repertoires in COVID-19. Germline V gene data show CDR1 as LGHNA and CDR2 as YNFKEQ. Trimming removed 5 bases from V and 6 bases from J, with 7 bases in between. CDR3 length: 12 residues. Measured with immunoSEQ multiplex PCR; TCRdb has only the in-frame clones, and not every one. Here the sample spans about 150,000 clones, 70% to 90% being singletons. This clone has just a few counts. This TCR was sampled from an older woman with COVID-19, enrolled during active disease. The sample was peripheral blood. This chain links TRBV4-2 with TRBJ2-2; the D is unclear. CDR3 sequence: CASSFQAGELFF. Written as DNA, the CDR3 is TGTGCCAGCAGCTTTCAGGCCGGGGAGCTGTTTTTT.